This T cell receptor beta chain was found in a study of cytomegalovirus exposure and HLA in healthy donors. Findings and limits, study-wide: It was 164 TCR beta chains that were listed as cytomegalovirus-associated. Looking again later, the authors saw that most CMV-associated TCR beta chains seemed HLA-restricted. Fewer N-insertions than the roughly 670-donor mean were reportedly shown by an Asian-associated ancestry cluster in a later analysis.

PCR used 60 Vbeta primers and 13 Jbeta primers. The protocol was immunoSEQ multiplex PCR, while the TCRdb copy is restricted to in-frame clones and leaves out a portion. The sample holds 130,000 or so clones, around 84% seen once. This CDR3 comprises 13 residues. Germline V lookup: CDR1 MNHNY, CDR2 SVGAGI (reference sequence). V gave up 8 bases and J gave up 6 bases; unmatched junction bases: 6. Healthy bone marrow donors made up the cohort. For this clone: The antigen is not known.

The sequenced sample was PBMCs. The chain joins TRBV6-6 to TRBJ1-5; TRBD1 matches at 8 bases. This TCR came from a woman aged 18-29 years in good health and CMV-seropositive. CDR3 in DNA: TGTGCCAGCGGGGGACAGGCGACTCAGCCCCAGCATTTT. It specifies CASGGQATQPQHF.